This TCR beta chain was retrieved from a study of Ad26.COV2.S vaccination and SARS-CoV-2 variants (TCRdb year 2021). Concerning the study at large: Donors in the vaccine arm were drawn from COV1001, a multicentre, randomized, double-blind, placebo-controlled phase I-IIa trial testing Ad26.COV2.S in healthy adults. Ad26.COV2.S was given intramuscularly at 5x10^10 or 1x10^11 viral particles, as a single shot or as two shots 56 days apart. TCRbeta repertoire sequencing was used to assess the specificity and breadth of SARS-CoV-2-reactive T cell receptors after Ad26.COV2.S vaccination. The TCR-sequenced set comprised around 30 samples: some 19 Ad26.COV2.S vaccine recipients, 5 placebo recipients and 8 SARS-CoV-2 convalescent individuals. Trial participants were randomized into five groups of five, in which low-dose or high-dose Ad26.COV2.S was given once or twice, or placebo was given on both occasions. Investigators remained blinded to trial group allocation during experiments and outcome assessment. Overall study results and their limits: After vaccination, substantial breadth of spike-specific CD8+ and CD4+ T cell responses was reported. The authors noted that the TCR breadth and depth analyses may have underestimated total T cell responses. Vaccine and placebo recipients had similar non-spike TCR breadth, a finding consistent with the vaccine containing only spike. The study was not powered for comparison of responses between vaccine doses or regimens. Spike-specific TCR breadth was higher in Ad26.COV2.S recipients than in placebo recipients (P = 0.0014).

The meaning of the sample's treatment or condition label: around 19 received Ad26.COV2.S at low or high dose, single or two shots; roughly five received placebo; per-sample allocation not given. Repertoires of vaccine and placebo recipients were sequenced from samples taken on day 63 after the first injection. Between 29 July and 7 August 2020, Cohort 1b enrolled 25 adults aged 18-55 years at one site in Boston, USA. Ad26.COV2.S was a replication-incompetent adenovirus type 26 vector expressing a prefusion-stabilized SARS-CoV-2 spike protein from the original Wuhan strain. This clone was recorded once. It has no known antigen specificity. No base quality information exists; no much larger clone differs at one position. The CDR3 starts with the cysteine, ends with the phenylalanine, and has 15 residues. Only the CDR3 region is kept as DNA, spanning 45 bases read in frame from base 1. V drops 5 bases and J drops 0 bases, leaving 8 bases in between. The germline V gene provides CDR1 KGHSH and CDR2 LQKENI.

The immunoSEQ Assay was used to sequence TCRbeta CDR3 regions. After extraction, genomic DNA underwent amplification by bias-controlled multiplex PCR, followed by high-throughput sequencing. Per the original workflow: Collapsing and filtering of sequences were performed to quantify the absolute abundance of each unique TCRbeta CDR3 region. Usable DNA was measured by amplifying reference genes present in all nucleated cells, and TCRbeta template counts were normalized to that usable DNA to estimate T cell fraction. Repertoire TCRs were annotated as SARS-CoV-2-specific by exact matching of V gene, CDR3 amino acid sequence and J gene to a known reactive TCR set. The reference SARS-CoV-2 TCR set came from MIRA and was filtered for enrichment in COVID-19-positive ImmuneCODE repertoires, removing public or cross-reactive TCRs. Using the MIRA antigens, annotated TCRs were further analysed by specific ORF or by position within an ORF. Depth was the summed frequency of annotated unique rearrangements, while breadth was defined as annotated unique rearrangements over total unique productive rearrangements. Two-sided Wilcoxon rank-sum tests were used to compare TCR breadth between groups. TCRdb took this table from immuneACCESS and kept in-frame rearrangements with V and J called. Such tables lack part of the clones; where checked against another copy, unresolved V genes explain under half of the gap, and the rest is unexplained. V and J calls and clone size are given by that table; D and trimming were obtained from the DNA. The sample includes about 280,000 clones, with 87% observed a single time. Clones ranked in the top ten supply about 3.5% of the sample.

The material was peripheral blood, obtained in a trial of Ad26.COV2.S vaccine versus placebo. The TCR was taken from a person aged 18-60 years who received the Ad26.COV2.S COVID-19 vaccine or a placebo. The chain is made from TRBV18 and TRBJ2-6; tentative D gene TRBD1, with 5 bases matching. The sequence in DNA is TGTGCCAGCTCATCTCAGGGCTCTGGGGCCAACGTCCTGACTTTC. The translation is CASSSQGSGANVLTF.